This T cell receptor (beta chain) was sequenced for a study of CD8+ T cells in alopecia areata. Study-wide background: Twice daily, treated patients received 5 to 10 mg of oral tofacitinib.

Reverse transcribed after extraction, RNA yielded cDNA as the sequencing template. Produced via immunoSEQ multiplex PCR; TCRdb's table is partial and in-frame only. The table lists hundreds of thousands of clones, around three fifths of them singletons. CDR3 length: 14 amino acids. V lost 5 bases to trimming and J lost 3 bases, with 8 bases between them. Germline V CDR1 and CDR2: SGHTA, FQGTGA. Treatment denoted: oral pan-JAK inhibitor, 5-10 mg twice daily. The sequencing used CD4+ T cells sorted from blood, collected around week 53, from a patient treated with tofacitinib. This clonotype originated in a human donor with alopecia areata. The genes are TRBV7-3 and TRBJ1-6; D may be TRBD1 (5 bases). This CDR3 reads CASSRGNYNSPLHF. The CDR3 region has the DNA TGTGCCAGCAGCAGGGGAAACTATAATTCACCCCTCCACTTT.